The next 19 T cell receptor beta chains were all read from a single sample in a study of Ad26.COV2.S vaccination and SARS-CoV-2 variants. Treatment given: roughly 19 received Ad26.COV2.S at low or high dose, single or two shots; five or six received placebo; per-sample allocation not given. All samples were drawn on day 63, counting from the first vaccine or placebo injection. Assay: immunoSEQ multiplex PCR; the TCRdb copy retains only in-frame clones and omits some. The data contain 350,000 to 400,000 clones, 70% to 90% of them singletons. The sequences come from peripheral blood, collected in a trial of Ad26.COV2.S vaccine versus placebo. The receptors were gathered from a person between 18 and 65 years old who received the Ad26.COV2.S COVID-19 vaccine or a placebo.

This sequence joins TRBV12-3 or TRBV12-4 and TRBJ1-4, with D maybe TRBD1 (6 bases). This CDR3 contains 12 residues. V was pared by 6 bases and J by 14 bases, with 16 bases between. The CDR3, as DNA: TGTGCCAGCAGGCCCACAGGGCAACCGCTGTTTTTT. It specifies CASRPTGQPLFF.

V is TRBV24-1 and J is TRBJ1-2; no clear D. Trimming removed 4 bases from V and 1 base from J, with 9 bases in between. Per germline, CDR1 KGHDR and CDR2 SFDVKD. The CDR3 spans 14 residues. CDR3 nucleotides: TGTGCCACCAGTGACCCCGACGGTAACTATGGCTACACCTTC. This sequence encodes CATSDPDGNYGYTF.

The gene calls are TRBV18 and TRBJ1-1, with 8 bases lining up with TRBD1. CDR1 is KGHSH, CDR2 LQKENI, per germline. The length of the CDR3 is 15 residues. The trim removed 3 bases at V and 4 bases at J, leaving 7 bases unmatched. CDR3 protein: CASSPLDREGTEAFF. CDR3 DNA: TGTGCCAGCTCACCGTTGGACAGGGAAGGCACTGAAGCTTTCTTT.

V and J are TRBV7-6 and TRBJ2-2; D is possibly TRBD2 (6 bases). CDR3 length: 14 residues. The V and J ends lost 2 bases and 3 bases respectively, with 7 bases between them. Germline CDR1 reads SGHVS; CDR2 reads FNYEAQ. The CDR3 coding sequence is TGTGCCAGCAGCTTAACTAGCCACACCGGGGAGCTGTTTTTT. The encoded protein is CASSLTSHTGELFF.

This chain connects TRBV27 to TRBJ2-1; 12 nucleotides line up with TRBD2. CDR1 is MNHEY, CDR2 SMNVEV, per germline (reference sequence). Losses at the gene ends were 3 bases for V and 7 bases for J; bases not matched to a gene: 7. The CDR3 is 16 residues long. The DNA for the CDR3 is TGTGCCAGCAGTTTTCTAGGACTAGCGGGACAAAATGAGCAGTTCTTC. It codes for CASSFLGLAGQNEQFF.

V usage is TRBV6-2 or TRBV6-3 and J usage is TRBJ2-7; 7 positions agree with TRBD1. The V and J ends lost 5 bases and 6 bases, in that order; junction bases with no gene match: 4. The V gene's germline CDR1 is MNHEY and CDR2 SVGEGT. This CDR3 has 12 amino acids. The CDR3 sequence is CASSMHRGEQYF. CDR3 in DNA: TGTGCCAGCAGTATGCACAGGGGCGAGCAGTACTTC.

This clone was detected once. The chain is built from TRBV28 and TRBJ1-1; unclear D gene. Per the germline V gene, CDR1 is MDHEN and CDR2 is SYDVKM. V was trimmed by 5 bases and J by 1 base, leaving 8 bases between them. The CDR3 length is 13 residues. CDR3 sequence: CASSRNRNTEAFF. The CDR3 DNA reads TGTGCCAGCAGTCGTAACAGGAACACTGAAGCTTTCTTT.

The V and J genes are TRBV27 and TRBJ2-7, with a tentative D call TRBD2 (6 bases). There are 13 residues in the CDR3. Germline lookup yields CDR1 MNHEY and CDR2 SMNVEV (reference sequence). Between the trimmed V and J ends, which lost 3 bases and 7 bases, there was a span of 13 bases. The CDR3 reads CASSFGSGREQYF. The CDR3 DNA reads TGTGCCAGCAGTTTCGGCTCAGGGAGGGAGCAGTACTTC.

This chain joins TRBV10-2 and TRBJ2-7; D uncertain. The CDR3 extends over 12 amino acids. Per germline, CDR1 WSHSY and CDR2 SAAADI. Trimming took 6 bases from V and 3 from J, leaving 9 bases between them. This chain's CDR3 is CASRAQDYEQYF. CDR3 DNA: TGCGCCAGCAGGGCCCAAGACTACGAGCAGTACTTC.

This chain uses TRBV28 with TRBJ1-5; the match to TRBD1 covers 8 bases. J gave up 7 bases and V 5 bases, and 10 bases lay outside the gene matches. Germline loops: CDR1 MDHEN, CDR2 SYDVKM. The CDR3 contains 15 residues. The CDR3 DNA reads TGTGCCAGCAGTCCTACAGGGGGAGGGGGCCAGCCCCAGCATTTT. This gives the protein CASSPTGGGGQPQHF.

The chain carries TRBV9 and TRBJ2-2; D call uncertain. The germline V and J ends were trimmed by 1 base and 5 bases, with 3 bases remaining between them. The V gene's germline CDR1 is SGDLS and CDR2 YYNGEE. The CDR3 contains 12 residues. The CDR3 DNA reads TGTGCCAGCAGCGTATTAACCGGGGAGCTGTTTTTT. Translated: CASSVLTGELFF.

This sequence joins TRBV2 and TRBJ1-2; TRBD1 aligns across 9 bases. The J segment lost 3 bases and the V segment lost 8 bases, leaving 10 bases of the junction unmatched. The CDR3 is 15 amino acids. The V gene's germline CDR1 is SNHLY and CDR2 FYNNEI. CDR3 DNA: TGTGCCAGCGCCGAAAGGGGACAGGGTCACTATGGCTACACCTTC. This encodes CASAERGQGHYGYTF.

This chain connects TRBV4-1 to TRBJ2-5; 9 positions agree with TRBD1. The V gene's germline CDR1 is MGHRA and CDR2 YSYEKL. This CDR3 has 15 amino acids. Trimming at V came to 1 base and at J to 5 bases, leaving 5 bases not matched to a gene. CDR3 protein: CASSQGTGDLETQYF. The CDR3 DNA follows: TGCGCCAGCAGCCAAGGGACAGGGGATTTGGAGACCCAGTACTTC.

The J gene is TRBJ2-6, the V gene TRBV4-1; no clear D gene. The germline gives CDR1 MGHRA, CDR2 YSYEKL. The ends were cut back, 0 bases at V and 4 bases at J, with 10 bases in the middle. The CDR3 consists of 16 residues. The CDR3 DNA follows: TGCGCCAGCAGCCAAGATGGCAGAGTAGGGGCCAACGTCCTGACTTTC. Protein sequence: CASSQDGRVGANVLTF.

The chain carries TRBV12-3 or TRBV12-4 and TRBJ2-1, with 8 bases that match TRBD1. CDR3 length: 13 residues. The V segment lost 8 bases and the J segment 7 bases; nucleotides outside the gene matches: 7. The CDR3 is CASCGRTGNEQFF. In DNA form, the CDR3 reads TGTGCCAGCTGCGGTAGGACAGGGAATGAGCAGTTCTTC.

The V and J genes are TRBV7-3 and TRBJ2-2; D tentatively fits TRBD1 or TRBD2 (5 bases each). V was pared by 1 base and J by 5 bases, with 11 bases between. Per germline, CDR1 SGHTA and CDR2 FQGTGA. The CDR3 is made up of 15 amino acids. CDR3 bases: TGTGCCAGCAGCTTAAGTGGGGGATGGACCGGGGAGCTGTTTTTT. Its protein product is CASSLSGGWTGELFF.

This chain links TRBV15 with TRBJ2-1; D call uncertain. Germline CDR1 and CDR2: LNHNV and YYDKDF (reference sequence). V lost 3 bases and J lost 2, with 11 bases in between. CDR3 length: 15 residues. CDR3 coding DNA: TGTGCCACCAGCAGGGCCGGGCCAGCCTACAATGAGCAGTTCTTC. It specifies CATSRAGPAYNEQFF.

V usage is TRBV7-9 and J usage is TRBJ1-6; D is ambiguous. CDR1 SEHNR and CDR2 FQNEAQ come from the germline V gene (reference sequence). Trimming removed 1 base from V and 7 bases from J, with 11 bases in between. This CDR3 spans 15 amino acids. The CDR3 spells CASSLGVGRNSPLHF. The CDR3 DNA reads TGTGCCAGCAGCTTAGGGGTTGGGAGGAATTCACCCCTCCACTTT.

The CDR3, as DNA: TGCGCCAGCAGCTTGTTCCCCAACACCGGGGAGCTGTTTTTT. Translating it yields CASSLFPNTGELFF. This sequence joins TRBV5-1 and TRBJ2-2; D remains ambiguous. Germline CDR1 and CDR2: SGHRS and YFSETQ. Trimming removed 1 base from V and 2 bases from J, with 6 bases in between. The CDR3 spans 14 residues. Full variable domain (missing parts from reference TRBV5-1 and TRBJ2-2): KAGVTQTPRYLIKTRGQQVTLSCSPISGHRSVSWYQQTPGQGLQFLFEYFSETQRNKGNFPGRFSGRQFSNSRSEMNVSTLELGDSALYLCASSLFPNTGELFFGEGSRLTVL.